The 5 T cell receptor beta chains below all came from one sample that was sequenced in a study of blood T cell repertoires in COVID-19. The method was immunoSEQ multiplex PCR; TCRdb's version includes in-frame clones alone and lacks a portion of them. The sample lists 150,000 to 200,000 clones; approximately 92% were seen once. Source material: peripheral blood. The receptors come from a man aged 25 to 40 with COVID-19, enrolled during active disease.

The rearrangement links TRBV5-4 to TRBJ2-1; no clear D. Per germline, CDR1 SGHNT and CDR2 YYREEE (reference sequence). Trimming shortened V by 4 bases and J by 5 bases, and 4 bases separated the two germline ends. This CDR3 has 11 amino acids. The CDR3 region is CASSLNNEQFF. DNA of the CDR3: TGTGCCAGCAGCCTTAACAATGAGCAGTTCTTC.

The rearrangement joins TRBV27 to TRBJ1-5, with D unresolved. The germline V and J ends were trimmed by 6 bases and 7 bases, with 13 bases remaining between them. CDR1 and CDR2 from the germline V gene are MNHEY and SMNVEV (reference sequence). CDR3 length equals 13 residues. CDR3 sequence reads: CASSHGKGQPQHF. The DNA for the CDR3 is TGTGCCAGCAGCCACGGGAAGGGACAGCCCCAGCATTTT.

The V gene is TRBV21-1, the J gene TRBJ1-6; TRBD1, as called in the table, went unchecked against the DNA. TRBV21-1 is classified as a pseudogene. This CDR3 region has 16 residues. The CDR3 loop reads CASSKRTGRRNSPLHF. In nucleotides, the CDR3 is TGTGCCAGCAGCAAAAGGACAGGGAGGCGCAATTCACCCCTCCACTTT.

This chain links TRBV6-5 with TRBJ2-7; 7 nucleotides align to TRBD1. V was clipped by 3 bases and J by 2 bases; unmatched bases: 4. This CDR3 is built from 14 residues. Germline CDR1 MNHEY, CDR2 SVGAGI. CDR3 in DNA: TGTGCCAGCAGTTATAAGAGGGGGCCCTACGAGCAGTACTTC. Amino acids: CASSYKRGPYEQYF.

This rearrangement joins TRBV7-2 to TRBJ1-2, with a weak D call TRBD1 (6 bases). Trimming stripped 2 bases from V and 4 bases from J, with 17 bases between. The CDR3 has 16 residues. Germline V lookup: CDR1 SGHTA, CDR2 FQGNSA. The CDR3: CASSLNTGFGGYGYTF. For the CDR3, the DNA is TGTGCCAGCAGCTTAAATACAGGGTTTGGAGGCTATGGCTACACCTTC. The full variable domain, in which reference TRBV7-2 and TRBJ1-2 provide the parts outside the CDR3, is GAGVSQSPSNKVTEKGKDVELRCDPISGHTALYWYRQSLGQGLEFLIYFQGNSAPDKSGLPSDRFSAERTGGSVSTLTIQRTQQEDSAVYLCASSLNTGFGGYGYTFGSGTRLTVV.